This entry features one T cell receptor (beta chain) sequence. The specificity of this receptor is unknown. The sample holds no much larger clone one base away, and base qualities are not on file. These data are taken from a study of shared clonotypes between healthy human individuals (dated by TCRdb to 2020 to 2021). Turning to the overall study: The cohort included three men and a couple of women between 18 and 49 years of age. Different laboratories and diverse techniques were used to prepare libraries and sequence TCR repertoires, to increase sequencing depth and limit assay-specific biases. Blood TCR repertoires of four to six healthy adults were deeply sequenced to estimate repertoire size and the extent of clonotype sharing between individuals. Each donor's leukapheresis produced roughly between about 0.9 and 9.5 billion PBMCs. Per donor, three plates each were used for CD4 naive and CD4 memory, two for CD8 naive, and one for CD8 memory.

V gives up 5 bases and J gives up 4 bases, and the segment between their germline ends measures 10 bases. Spanning cysteine to phenylalanine, the CDR3 consists of 13 amino acids. The kept DNA is CDR3 alone, 39 bases in frame from the first base. The germline V gene (reference sequence) supplies CDR1 SEHNR and CDR2 FQNEAQ. TCR CDR3 regions were amplified from genomic DNA by multiplex PCR using the deep immunoSEQ assay. Genomic DNA extracted from each cell subset was distributed evenly over all wells of several immunoSEQ 96-well plates, and each plate served as one replicate. For sorted subsets, approximately 210 ng genomic DNA, equal to about 30,000 T cell genomes, was loaded into each replicate PCR. Purified libraries were measured with a Qubit 3.0 fluorometer, size-checked on a Bioanalyzer 2100, and measured again with the KAPA Library Quantification kit. Each immunoSEQ 96-well plate was sequenced on its own single-read 150-cycle Illumina NextSeq 550 flow cell. Processing in the source paper ran as follows. Because only junctional sequences without quality scores were contained in the immunoSEQ output, filtering matching that applied to full-length reads could not be performed. To assign V/J genes and CDR3, sequences were annotated using PyIR, a Python wrapper for IgBLAST v1.9, with IMGT germline references. Reads with weak V/J assignments (E-value above 1e-6), missing CDR3, stop codons, out-of-frame junctions, or ambiguous translated residues were removed. A V3J clonotype was defined by an identical inferred V gene, J gene, and CDR3 amino acid sequence. The percentage overlap between two repertoires was calculated by dividing the number of shared unique clonotypes by the size of the smaller repertoire. Three approaches were used to assess repertoire richness: RTK rarefaction, the Chao1 estimator, and Recon v2.1 estimates of unobserved clonotypes. OLGA was used to compute generation probabilities for all TCRbeta clonotypes that the gDNA method yielded from a handful of donors. Drawn from immuneACCESS, this table holds only the in-frame rearrangements with V and J called that TCRdb kept. Clones are partly lost; checked studies trace under half to an unresolved V gene and leave the rest unexplained. V and J calls and clone size are those listed in that table; D and trimming were worked out from the DNA. In this sample the table shows hundreds of thousands of clones, roughly 96% of which occur a single time. The top ten constitute about 0.22% of the sample.

CD8 naive samples were CD45RO-negative cells positively selected for CCR7, giving a CD45RA+CCR7+ population that excluded TemRA cells. Healthy HIV-negative adults with no recently reported acute infections or vaccinations were included as donors. Only Caucasian adults living in Nashville, Tennessee, USA were represented among the donors. After blood collection by leukapheresis, PBMCs were isolated using Ficoll-Histopaque density gradient centrifugation and then cryopreserved in the vapor phase of liquid nitrogen. Analytical flow cytometry was used to check the purity and quantity of every magnetically sorted T cell population. Each sorted fraction had its genomic DNA isolated and then quantified by UV absorbance on a Nanodrop 2000c. Overall results and qualifications from the work: Across a few donors, approximately 4.6% of naive CD4, roughly 3.8% of naive CD8, about 2% of memory CD4, and roughly 0.4% of memory CD8 clonotypes were shared. Estimated clonotype richness was generally larger for naive than for memory subsets. Pairwise subsampling indicated that sequencing depth was expected to affect the degree of clonotype sharing among donors. The genetic and exposure-history diversity represented was limited by the small number of donors. Clonotypes shared by all four sorted-subset donors showed higher generation probabilities than non-shared clonotypes. Sampling was restricted to blood, and TCR repertoires in tissues likely differ from the TCR repertoires found in blood. Incomplete sequencing was indicated by rarefaction of sorted-subset datasets, despite the large sequencing depth.

The chain uses TRBV7-9 and TRBJ2-3, with the D gene uncertain. The sample was naive CD8+ T cells sorted from blood. The cell subset or site label corresponds to: CD45RA+CCR7+. This receptor was identified in a man aged 30 to 45 in good health. The nucleotide sequence is given as TGTGCCAGCAGCCCCATCGGTCCAGATACGCAGTATTTT. Protein translation: CASSPIGPDTQYF. With all but the CDR3 taken from the reference TRBV7-9 and TRBJ2-3 genes, the full variable domain is: DTGVSQNPRHKITKRGQNVTFRCDPISEHNRLYWYRQTLGQGPEFLTYFQNEAQLEKSRLLSDRFSAERPKGSFSTLEIQRTEQGDSAMYLCASSPIGPDTQYFGPGTRLTVL.